The T cell receptor (beta chain) described here comes from a study of blood T cells in healthy people across ages. It was with a sample-barcoded 5' primer and a J-beta primer mix that a second PCR of roughly 7 to 12 cycles was run. From the 5' RACE reads, TCRdb called clonotypes with MiXCR, one entry per CDR3 protein. The table has hundreds of thousands of distinct CDR3 sequences, under 45% seen once. CDR1 SGHNT and CDR2 YYREEE come from the germline V gene (reference sequence). Trimming stripped 4 bases from V and 2 bases from J, with 12 bases between. The CDR3 covers 14 residues. Every sample gave at least 5.5 micrograms of total RNA when it was extracted. This clonotype was detected a few times.

The TCR sequence derives from a man in his sixties in good health. This rearrangement joins TRBV5-4 to TRBJ1-2; tentatively, D is TRBD1 (5 bases). Input material: blood. The CDR3 DNA reads as TGTGCCAGCAGCCCCCGGGGGACCAACTATGGCTACACCTTC. It translates to CASSPRGTNYGYTF.